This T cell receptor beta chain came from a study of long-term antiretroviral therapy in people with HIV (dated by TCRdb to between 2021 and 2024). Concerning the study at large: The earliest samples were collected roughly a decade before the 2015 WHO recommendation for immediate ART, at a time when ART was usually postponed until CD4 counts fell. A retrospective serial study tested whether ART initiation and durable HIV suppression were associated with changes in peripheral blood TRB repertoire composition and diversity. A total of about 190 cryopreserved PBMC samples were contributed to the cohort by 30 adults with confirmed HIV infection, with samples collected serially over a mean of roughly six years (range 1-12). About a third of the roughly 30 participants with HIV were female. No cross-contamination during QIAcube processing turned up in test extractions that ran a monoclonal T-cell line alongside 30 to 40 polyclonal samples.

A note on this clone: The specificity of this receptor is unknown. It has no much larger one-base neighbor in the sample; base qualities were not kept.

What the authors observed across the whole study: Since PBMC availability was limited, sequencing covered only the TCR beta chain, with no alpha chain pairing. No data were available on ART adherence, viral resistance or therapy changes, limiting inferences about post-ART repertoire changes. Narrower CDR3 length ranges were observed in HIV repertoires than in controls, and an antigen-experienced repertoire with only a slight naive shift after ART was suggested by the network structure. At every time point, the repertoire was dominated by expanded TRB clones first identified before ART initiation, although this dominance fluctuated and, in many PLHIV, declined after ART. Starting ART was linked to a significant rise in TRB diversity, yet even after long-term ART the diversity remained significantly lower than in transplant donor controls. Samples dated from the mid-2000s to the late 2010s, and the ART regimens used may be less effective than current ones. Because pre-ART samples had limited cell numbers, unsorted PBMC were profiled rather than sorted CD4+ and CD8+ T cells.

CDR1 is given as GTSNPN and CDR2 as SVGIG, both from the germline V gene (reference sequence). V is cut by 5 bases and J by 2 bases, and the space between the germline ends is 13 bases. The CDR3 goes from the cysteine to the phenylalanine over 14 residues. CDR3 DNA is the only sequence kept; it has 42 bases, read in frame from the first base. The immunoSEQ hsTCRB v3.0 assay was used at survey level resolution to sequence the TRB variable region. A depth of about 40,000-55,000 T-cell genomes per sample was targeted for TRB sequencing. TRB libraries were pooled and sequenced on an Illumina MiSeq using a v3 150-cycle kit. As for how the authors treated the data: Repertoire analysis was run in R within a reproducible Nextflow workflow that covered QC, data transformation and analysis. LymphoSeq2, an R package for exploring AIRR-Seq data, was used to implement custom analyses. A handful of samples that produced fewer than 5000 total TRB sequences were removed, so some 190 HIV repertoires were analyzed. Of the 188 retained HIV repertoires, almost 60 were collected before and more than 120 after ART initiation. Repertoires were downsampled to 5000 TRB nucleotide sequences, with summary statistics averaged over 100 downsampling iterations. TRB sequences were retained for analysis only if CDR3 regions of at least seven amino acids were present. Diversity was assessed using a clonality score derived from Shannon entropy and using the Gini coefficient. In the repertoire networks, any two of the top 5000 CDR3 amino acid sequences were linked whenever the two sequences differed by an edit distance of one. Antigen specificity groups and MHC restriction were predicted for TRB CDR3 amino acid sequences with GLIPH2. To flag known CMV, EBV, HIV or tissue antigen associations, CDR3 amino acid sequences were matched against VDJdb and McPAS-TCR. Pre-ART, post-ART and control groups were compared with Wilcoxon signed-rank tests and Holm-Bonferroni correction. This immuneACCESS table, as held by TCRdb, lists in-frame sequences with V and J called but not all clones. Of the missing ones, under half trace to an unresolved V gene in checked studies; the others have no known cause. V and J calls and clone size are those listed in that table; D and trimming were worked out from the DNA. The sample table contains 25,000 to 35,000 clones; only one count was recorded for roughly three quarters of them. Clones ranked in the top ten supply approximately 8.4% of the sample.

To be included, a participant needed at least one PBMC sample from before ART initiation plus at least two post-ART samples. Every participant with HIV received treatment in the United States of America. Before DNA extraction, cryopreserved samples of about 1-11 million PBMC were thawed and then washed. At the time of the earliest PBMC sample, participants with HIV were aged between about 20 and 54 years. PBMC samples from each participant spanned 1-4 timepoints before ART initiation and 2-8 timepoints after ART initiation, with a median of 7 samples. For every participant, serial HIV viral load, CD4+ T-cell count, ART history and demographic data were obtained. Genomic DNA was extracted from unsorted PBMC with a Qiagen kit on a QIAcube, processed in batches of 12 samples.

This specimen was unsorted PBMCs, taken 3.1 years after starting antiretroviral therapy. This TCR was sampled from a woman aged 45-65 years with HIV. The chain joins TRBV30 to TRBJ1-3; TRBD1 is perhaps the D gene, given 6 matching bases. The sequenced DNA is TGTGCCTGGGGAGAAAGGGGGGCTGGAAACACCATATATTTT. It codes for CAWGERGAGNTIYF.